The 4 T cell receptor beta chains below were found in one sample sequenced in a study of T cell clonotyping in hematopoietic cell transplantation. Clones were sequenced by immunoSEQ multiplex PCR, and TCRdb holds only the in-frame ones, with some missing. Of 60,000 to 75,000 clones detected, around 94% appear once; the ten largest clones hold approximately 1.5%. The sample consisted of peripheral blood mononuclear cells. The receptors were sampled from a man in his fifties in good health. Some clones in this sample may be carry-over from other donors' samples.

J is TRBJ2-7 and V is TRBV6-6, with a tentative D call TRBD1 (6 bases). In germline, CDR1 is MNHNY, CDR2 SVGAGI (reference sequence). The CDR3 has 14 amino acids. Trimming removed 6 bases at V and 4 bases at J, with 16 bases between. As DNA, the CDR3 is TGTGCCAGCAGGAGCACAGGGTTGAGGTACGAGCAGTACTTC. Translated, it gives CASRSTGLRYEQYF.

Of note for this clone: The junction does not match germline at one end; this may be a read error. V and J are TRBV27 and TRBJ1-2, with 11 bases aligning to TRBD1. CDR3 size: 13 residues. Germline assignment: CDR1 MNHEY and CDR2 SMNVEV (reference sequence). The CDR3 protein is CASSFSRTGGAVF. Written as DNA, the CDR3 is TGTGCCAGCAGTTTTTCCAGGACAGGGGGCGCAGTCTTC.

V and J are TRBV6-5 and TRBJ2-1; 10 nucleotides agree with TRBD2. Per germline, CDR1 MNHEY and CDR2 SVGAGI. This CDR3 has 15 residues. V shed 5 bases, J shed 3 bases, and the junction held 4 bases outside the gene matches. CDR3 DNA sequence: TGTGCCAGCAGTCGTGGACTAGCGGACTACAATGAGCAGTTCTTC. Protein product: CASSRGLADYNEQFF.

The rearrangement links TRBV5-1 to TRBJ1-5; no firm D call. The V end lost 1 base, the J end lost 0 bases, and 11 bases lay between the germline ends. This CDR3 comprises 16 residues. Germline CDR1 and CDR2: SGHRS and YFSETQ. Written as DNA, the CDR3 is TGCGCCAGCAGCTTGTACCCGACGGATAGCAATCAGCCCCAGCATTTT. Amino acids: CASSLYPTDSNQPQHF.